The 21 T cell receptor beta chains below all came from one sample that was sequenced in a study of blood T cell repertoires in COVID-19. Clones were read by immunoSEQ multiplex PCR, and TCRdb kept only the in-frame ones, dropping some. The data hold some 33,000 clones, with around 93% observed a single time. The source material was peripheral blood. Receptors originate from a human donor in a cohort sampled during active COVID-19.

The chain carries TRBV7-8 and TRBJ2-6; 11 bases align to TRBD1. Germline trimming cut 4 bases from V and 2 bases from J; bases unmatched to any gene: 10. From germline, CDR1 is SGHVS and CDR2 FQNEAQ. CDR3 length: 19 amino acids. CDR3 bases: TGTGCCAGCAGCTATACCCCGGGACAGGGGGAAACTGGGGCCAACGTCCTGACTTTC. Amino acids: CASSYTPGQGETGANVLTF.

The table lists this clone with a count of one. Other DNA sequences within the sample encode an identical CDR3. The CDR3 nucleotides are TGTGCCAGCAGTCCCCGAGGGGAGCAGTTCTTC. Protein: CASSPRGEQFF. The chain combines TRBV12-3 or TRBV12-4 with TRBJ2-1; D is possibly TRBD2 (5 bases). Trimming removed 5 bases from V and 10 bases from J, with 9 bases in between. There are 11 residues in the CDR3.

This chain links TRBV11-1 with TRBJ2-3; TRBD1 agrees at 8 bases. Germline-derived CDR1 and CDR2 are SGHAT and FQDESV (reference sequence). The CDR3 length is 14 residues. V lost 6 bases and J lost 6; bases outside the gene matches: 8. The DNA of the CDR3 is TGTGCCAGCAGACTACAGGGGGTTTGGGATACGCAGTATTTT. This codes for CASRLQGVWDTQYF.

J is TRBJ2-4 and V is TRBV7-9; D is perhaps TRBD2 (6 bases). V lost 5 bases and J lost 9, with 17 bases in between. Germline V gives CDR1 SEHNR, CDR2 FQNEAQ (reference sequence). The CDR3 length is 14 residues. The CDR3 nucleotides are TGTGCCAGCAGCCAGTCTGGGGGGATAAGCATTCAGTACTTC. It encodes CASSQSGGISIQYF. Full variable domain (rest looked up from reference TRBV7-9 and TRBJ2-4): DTGVSQNPRHKITKRGQNVTFRCDPISEHNRLYWYRQTLGQGPEFLTYFQNEAQLEKSRLLSDRFSAERPKGSFSTLEIQRTEQGDSAMYLCASSQSGGISIQYFGAGTRLSVL.

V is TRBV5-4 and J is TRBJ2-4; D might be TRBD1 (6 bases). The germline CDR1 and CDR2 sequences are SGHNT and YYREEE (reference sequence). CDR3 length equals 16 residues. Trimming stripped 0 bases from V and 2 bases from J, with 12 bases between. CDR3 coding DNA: TGTGCCAGCAGCTTGGTACAGGGCGAGTCCAAAAACATTCAGTACTTC. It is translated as CASSLVQGESKNIQYF.

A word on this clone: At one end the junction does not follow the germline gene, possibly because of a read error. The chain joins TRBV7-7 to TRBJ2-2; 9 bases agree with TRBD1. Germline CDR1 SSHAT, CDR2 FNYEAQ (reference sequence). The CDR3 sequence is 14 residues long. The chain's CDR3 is CASSLTGGTGELFF. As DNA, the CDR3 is TGTGCTAGCAGCTTGACAGGGGGGACCGGGGAGCTGTTTTTT. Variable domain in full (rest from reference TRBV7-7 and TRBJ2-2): GAGVSQSPRYKVTKRGQDVTLRCDPISSHATLYWYQQALGQGPEFLTYFNYEAQPDKSGLPSDRFSAERPEGSISTLTIQRTEQRDSAMYRCASSLTGGTGELFFGEGSRLTVL.

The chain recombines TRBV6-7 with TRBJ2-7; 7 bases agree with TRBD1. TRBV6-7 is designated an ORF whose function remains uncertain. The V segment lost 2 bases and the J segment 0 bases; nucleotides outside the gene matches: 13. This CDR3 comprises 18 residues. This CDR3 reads CASSYRDRLRRSSYEQYV. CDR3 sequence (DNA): TGTGCCAGCAGTTACCGGGACAGACTTCGTAGGAGCTCCTACGAGCAGTACGTC.

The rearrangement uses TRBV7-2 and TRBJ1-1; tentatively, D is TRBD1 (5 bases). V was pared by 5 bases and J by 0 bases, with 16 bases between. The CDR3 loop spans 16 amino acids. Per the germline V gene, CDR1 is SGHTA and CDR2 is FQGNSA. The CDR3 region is CASSPNSGHLNTEAFF. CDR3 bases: TGTGCCAGCAGCCCCAATAGCGGACACCTGAACACTGAAGCTTTCTTT.

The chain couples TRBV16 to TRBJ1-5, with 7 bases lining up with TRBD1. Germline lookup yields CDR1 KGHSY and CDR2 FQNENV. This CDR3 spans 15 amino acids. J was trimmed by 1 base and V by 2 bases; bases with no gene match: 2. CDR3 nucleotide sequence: TGTGCCAGCAGCCAACAGGGACAGAGCAATCAGCCCCAGCATTTT. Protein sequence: CASSQQGQSNQPQHF.

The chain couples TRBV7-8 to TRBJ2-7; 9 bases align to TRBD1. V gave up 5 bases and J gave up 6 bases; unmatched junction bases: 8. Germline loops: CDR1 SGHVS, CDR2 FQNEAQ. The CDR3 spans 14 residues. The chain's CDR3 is CASSPRQGGGEQYV. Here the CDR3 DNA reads TGTGCCAGCAGCCCCAGACAGGGGGGAGGCGAGCAGTACGTC.

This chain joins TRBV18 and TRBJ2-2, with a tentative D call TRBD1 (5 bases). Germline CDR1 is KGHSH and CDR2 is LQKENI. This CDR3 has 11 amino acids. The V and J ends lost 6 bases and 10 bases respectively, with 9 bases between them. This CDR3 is CASSIQEELFF. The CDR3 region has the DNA TGTGCCAGCTCCATACAGGAGGAGCTGTTTTTT. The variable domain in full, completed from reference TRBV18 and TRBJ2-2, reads NAGVMQNPRHLVRRRGQEARLRCSPMKGHSHVYWYRQLPEEGLKFMVYLQKENIIDESGMPKERFSAEFPKEGPSILRIQQVVRGDSAAYFCASSIQEELFFGEGSRLTVL.

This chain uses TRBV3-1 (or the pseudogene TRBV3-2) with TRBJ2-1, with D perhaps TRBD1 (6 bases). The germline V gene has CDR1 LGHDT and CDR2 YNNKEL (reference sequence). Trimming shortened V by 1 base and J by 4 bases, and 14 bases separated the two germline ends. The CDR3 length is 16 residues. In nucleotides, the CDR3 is TGTGCCAGCAGCCAAGGGCACCCAGGGGTTTACAATGAGCAGTTCTTC. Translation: CASSQGHPGVYNEQFF.

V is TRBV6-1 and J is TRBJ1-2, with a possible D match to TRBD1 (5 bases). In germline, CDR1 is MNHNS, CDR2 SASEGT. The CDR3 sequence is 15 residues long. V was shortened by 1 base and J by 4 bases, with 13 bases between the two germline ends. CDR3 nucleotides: TGTGCCAGCAGTGAAGATGCAGGGATGGCCTATGGCTACACCTTC. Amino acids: CASSEDAGMAYGYTF.

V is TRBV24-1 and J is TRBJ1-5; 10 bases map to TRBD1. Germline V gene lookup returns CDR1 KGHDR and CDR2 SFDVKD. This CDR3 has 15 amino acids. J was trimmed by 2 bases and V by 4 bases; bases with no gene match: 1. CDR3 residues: CATSEGTGGNQPQHF. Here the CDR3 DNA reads TGTGCCACCAGTGAGGGGACAGGGGGCAATCAGCCCCAGCATTTT.

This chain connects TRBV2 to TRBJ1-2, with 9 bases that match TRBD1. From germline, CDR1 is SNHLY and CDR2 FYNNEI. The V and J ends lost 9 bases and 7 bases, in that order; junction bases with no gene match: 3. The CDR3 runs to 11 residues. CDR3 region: CASGTGSGYTF. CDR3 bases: TGTGCCAGTGGGACAGGGTCTGGCTACACCTTC. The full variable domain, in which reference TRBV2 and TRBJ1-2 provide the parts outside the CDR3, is EPEVTQTPSHQVTQMGQEVILRCVPISNHLYFYWYRQILGQKVEFLVSFYNNEISEKSEIFDDQFSVERPDGSNFTLKIRSTKLEDSAMYFCASGTGSGYTFGSGTRLTVV.

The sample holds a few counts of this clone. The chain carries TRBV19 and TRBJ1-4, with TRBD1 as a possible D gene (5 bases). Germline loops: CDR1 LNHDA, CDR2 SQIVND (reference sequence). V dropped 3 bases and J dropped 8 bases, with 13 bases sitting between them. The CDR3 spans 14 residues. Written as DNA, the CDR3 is TGTGCCAGTAGTATTCTGATCCGGGGGGAAAAACTGTTTTTT. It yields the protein CASSILIRGEKLFF.

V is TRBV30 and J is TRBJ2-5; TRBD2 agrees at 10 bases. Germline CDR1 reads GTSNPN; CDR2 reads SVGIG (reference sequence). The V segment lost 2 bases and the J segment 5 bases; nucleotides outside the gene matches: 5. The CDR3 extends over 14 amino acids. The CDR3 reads CAWSLGSGRETQYF. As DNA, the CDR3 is TGTGCCTGGAGTTTGGGTAGCGGGAGGGAGACCCAGTACTTC.

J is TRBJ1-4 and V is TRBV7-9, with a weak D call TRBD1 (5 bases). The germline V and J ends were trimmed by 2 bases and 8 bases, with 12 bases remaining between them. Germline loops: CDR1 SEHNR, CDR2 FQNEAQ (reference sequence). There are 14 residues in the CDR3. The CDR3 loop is CASSLRGGEEKLFF. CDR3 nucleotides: TGTGCCAGCAGCTTAAGGGGAGGGGAGGAAAAACTGTTTTTT.

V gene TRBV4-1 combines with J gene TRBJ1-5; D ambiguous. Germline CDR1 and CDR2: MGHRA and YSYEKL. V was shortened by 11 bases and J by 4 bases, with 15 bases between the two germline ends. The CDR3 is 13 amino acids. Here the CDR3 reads CAAAPRINQPQHF. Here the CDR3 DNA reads TGCGCCGCCGCCCCCAGGATAAATCAGCCCCAGCATTTT.

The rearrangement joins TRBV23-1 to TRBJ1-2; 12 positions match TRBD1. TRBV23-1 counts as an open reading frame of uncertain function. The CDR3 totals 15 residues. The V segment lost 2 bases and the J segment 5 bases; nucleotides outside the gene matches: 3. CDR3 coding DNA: TGCGCCAGCAGTCAAGAGGGACAGGGGGCGTATGGCTACACCTTC. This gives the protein CASSQEGQGAYGYTF.

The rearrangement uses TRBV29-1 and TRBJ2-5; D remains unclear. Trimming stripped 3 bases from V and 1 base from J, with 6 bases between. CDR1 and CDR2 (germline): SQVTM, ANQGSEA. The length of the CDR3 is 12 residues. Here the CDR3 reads CSVDLTQETQYF. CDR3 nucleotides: TGCAGCGTTGACCTAACCCAAGAGACCCAGTACTTC.